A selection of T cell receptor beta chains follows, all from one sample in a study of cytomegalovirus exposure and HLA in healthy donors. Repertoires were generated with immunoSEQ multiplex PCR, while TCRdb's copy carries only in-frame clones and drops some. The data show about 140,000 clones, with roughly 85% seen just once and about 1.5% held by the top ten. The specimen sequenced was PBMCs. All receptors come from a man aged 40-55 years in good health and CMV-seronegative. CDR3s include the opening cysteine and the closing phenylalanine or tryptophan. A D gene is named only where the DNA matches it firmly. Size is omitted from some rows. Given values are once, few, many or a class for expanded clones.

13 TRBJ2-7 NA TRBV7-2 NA TGTGCCAGCAGCGGTGCAAGGTCGGGGGAGCAGTACTTC CASSGARSGEQYF
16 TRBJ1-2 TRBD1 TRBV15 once TGTGCCACCAGCCGCGGGACAGGGAAAACATCCTCTGGCTACACCTTC CATSRGTGKTSSGYTF
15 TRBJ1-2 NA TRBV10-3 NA TGTGCCATCAGTGAGTCCGGTGGGATAGGGGATGGCTACACCTTC CAISESGGIGDGYTF
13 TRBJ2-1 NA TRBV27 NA TGTGCCAGCGCCAGGGGCCCCTACAATGAGCAGTTCTTC CASARGPYNEQFF
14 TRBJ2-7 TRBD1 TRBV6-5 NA TGTGCCAGCAGTAGACAGGGTGGCTCGTCCGAGCAGTACTTC CASSRQGGSSEQYF
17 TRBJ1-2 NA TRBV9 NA TGTGCCAGCAGCGTAGGAGGAGGGCGGGGCTCTAACTATGGCTACACCTTC CASSVGGGRGSNYGYTF
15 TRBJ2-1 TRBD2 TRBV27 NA TGTGCCAGCAGTTTAGGGGAGGGCTTAGACAATGAGCAGTTCTTC CASSLGEGLDNEQFF
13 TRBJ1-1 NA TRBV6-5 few TGTGCCAGCAGTTCGGGGGGGGGCCCTGAAGCTTTCTTT CASSSGGGPEAFF
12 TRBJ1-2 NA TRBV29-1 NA TGCAGCGCCCCAGAAGGGGATGGTGGCTACACCTTC CSAPEGDGGYTF
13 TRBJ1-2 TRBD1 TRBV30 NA TGTGCCTGGAGTGTCAGGGGGCCCTCTGGCTACACCTTC CAWSVRGPSGYTF
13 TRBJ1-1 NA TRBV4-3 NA TGCGCCAGCAGCCAAGATAGACGGGGAGAAGCTTTCTTT CASSQDRRGEAFF
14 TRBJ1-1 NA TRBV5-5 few TGTGCCAGCAGCTTCGGGGGAGTGGACACTGAAGCTTTCTTT CASSFGGVDTEAFF
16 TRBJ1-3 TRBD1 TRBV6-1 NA TGTGCCAGCAGTGCAGAACAGGGGGCTGATGGAAACACCATATATTTT CASSAEQGADGNTIYF
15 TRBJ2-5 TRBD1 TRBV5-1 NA TGCGCCAGCAGCTCGGGACAGGGACAAGTGGAGACCCAGTACTTC CASSSGQGQVETQYF
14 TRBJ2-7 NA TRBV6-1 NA TGTGCCAGCAGTCTCGGCCTTCACGGGGGAGAGCAGTACTTC CASSLGLHGGEQYF
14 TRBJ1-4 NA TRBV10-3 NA TGTGCCATCAGTGGGACTTCAACTAATGAAAAACTGTTTTTT CAISGTSTNEKLFF
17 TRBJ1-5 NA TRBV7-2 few TGTGCCAGCAGCTTAGAGCGGGGCCCGAATAGCAATCAGCCCCAGCATTTT CASSLERGPNSNQPQHF
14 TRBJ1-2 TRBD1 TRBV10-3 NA TGTGCCATCAGTGTGGACAGGAGCCTCTATGGCTACACCTTC CAISVDRSLYGYTF
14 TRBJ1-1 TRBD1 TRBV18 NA TGTGCCAGCTCACCGGGACAGACGAACACTGAAGCTTTCTTT CASSPGQTNTEAFF
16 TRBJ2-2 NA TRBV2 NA TGTGCCAGCAGTGAAAGGCGGCCCGCTCACACCGGGGAGCTGTTTTTT CASSERRPAHTGELFF
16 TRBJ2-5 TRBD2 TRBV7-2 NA TGTGCCAGCAGCCCTAGCGGGAGGGCCGGTTGGGAGACCCAGTACTTC CASSPSGRAGWETQYF
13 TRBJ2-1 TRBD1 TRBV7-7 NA TGTGCTAGCAGCTTGGGACAGGGCAATGAGCAGTTCTTC CASSLGQGNEQFF
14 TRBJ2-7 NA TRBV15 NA TGTGCCACCAGCAGAGATGAGGGAACCTACGAGCAGTACTTC CATSRDEGTYEQYF
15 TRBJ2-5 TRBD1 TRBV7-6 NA TGTGCCAGCAGCTTGGTACAGGGGAGCCAAGAGACCCAGTACTTC CASSLVQGSQETQYF
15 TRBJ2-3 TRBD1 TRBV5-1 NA TGCGCCAGCAGCTTGGAGACAGGGCCCACAGATACGCAGTATTTT CASSLETGPTDTQYF
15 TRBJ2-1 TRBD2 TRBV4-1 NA TGCGCCAGCAGCCCCCTAGCGGGAGAAGTGAATGAGCAGTTCTTC CASSPLAGEVNEQFF
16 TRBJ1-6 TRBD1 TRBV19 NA TGTGCCACAGAGGACAGGGGATCCTCCTATAATTCACCCCTCCACTTT CATEDRGSSYNSPLHF
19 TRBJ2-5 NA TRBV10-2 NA TGCGCCAGCAGTGAGTCGTTTGGGGCTGAAAGCCAGACCCAAGAGACCCAGTACTTC CASSESFGAESQTQETQYF
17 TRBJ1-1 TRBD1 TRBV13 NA TGTGCCAGCAGCTCATCCGGGACAGGGATCTTGAACACTGAAGCTTTCTTT CASSSSGTGILNTEAFF
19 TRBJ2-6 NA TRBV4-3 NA TGCGCCAGCAGCCAATCACCTCCGACAGGACTCTCTGGGGCCAACGTCCTGACTTTC CASSQSPPTGLSGANVLTF
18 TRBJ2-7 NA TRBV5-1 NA TGCGCCAGCAGCTTGGAGGGAGGGGGGCTAGCGGTCTCCTACGAGCAGTACTTC CASSLEGGGLAVSYEQYF
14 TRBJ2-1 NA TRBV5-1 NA TGCGCCAGCAGTCCCCAGCCGGGGGATGGTGAGCAGTTCTTC CASSPQPGDGEQFF
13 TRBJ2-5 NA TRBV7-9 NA TGTGCCACCTCTACAGGGAACCAAGAGACCCAGTACTTC CATSTGNQETQYF